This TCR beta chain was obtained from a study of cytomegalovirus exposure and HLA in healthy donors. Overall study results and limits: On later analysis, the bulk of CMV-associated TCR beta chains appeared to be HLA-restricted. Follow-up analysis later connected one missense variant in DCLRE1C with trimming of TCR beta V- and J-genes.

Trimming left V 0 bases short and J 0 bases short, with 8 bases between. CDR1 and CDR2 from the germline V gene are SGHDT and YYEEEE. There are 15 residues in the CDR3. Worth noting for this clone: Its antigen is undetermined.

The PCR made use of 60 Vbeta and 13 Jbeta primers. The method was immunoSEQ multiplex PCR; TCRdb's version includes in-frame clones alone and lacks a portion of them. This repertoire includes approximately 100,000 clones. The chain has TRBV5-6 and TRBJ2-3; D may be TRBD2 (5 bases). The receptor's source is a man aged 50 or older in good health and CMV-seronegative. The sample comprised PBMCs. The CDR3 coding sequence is TGTGCCAGCAGCTTGGTAGGCGGGAGCACAGATACGCAGTATTTT. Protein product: CASSLVGGSTDTQYF.